These T cell receptor beta chains were read from a single sample in a study of T cell repertoires in cytomegalovirus infection. TCRdb recomputed calls from the reads with MiXCR, one row per CDR3 protein. This table has 200,000 to 300,000 distinct CDR3 sequences, roughly 15% appearing once. Material for sequencing was PBMCs. These receptors were collected from a human donor in good health (CMV status not recorded). Some clones in this sample may be carry-over from other donors' samples. Each CDR3 is given without its conserved first and last residue.

TRBJ2-1 | 13 | TRBV12-3/TRBV12-4 | ASSSYSGGYNEQF
TRBJ2-1 | 15 | TRBV7-3 | AISPIKTAGGSNEHF
TRBJ2-1 | 13 | TRBV5-1 | ASSLVLADYNEQF
TRBJ2-1 | 14 | TRBV6-1 | ASNDHPEGARNEQF
TRBJ1-6 | 15 | TRBV4-1 | ASSQESRRQGNSPLH
TRBJ2-3 | 14 | TRBV7-9 | ASSLGLAGGADTQY
TRBJ1-1 | 12 | TRBV7-9 | ASSSGRLGTEAF
TRBJ1-5 | 14 | TRBV2 | ASRSFTGGADQPQH
TRBJ1-2 | 12 | TRBV28 | ASSLGTGPYGYT
TRBJ2-2 | 13 | TRBV7-2 | ASSLDRRSAGELF
TRBJ2-5 | 12 | TRBV6-5 | ASSTSGDFETQY
TRBJ2-1 | 18 | TRBV11-2 | ASSSGLAGGLVRSYNEQF
TRBJ1-3 | 11 | TRBV6-1 | ASSGVSGNTIY
TRBJ1-3 | 12 | TRBV2 | ASSDRVPGNTIY
TRBJ1-2 | 9 | TRBV20-1 | SARRDSGYT
TRBJ2-6 | 12 | TRBV28 | ASRDRAGANVLT
TRBJ1-2 | 10 | TRBV28 | ASSSRQGGYT
TRBJ1-1 | 11 | TRBV6-2/TRBV6-3 | ASRVGGFTEAF
TRBJ1-1 | 11 | TRBV28 | ASAVRHSTEAF
TRBJ2-2 | 16 | TRBV7-2 | ASSFMGIGTANTGELF
TRBJ2-2 | 15 | TRBV5-1 | ASSLNIRGHIGGELF
TRBJ2-1 | 13 | TRBV6-4 | ASSVQAGEDNEQF
TRBJ1-6 | 12 | TRBV5-1 | ASSLGRTDSPLH
TRBJ2-2 | 11 | TRBV6-5 | ASSLDWTGELF
TRBJ2-5 | 12 | TRBV20-1 | SAPGTSGKETQY
TRBJ1-5 | 12 | TRBV12-3/TRBV12-4 | ASRLGGSGQPQH
TRBJ1-5 | 13 | TRBV20-1 | SAILVQGSNQPQH
TRBJ2-7 | 12 | TRBV20-1 | SARDLAELYEQY
TRBJ2-5 | 12 | TRBV28 | ASHQGQTQETQY
TRBJ2-5 | 13 | TRBV20-1 | SARDNRGEGETQY
TRBJ2-6 | 13 | TRBV7-8 | ASSLGSPGANVLT
TRBJ1-5 | 10 | TRBV12-3/TRBV12-4 | ASSAGNQPQH
TRBJ2-7 | 12 | TRBV29-1 | SVEEGLGTYEQY
TRBJ2-7 | 11 | TRBV29-1 | SVLAGGSYEQY
TRBJ2-2 | 20 | TRBV4-3 | ASSQDMGQGASVGVNTGELF
TRBJ1-4 | 11 | TRBV12-3/TRBV12-4 | ASSLWGREKLF
TRBJ2-5 | 11 | TRBV12-3/TRBV12-4 | ASSRDRAETQY
TRBJ2-5 | 13 | TRBV7-9 | ASSLEGSGQETQY
TRBJ2-2 | 14 | TRBV9 | ASSVSGGAFTGELF
TRBJ1-1 | 14 | TRBV14 | ASSQNFCQGSFEAF
TRBJ2-3 | 10 | TRBV11-1 | ASSLDEGKDY
TRBJ2-7 | 11 | TRBV20-1 | SARTGRGYEQY
TRBJ2-3 | 10 | TRBV20-1 | SASPGNREEY
TRBJ1-2 | 12 | TRBV5-1 | ASSFRQGYYGYT
TRBJ2-1 | 16 | TRBV7-2 | ASSPNKGRGWGYNEQF
TRBJ2-1 | 13 | TRBV2 | ASRWGLVSYNEQF
TRBJ2-3 | 12 | TRBV12-5 | ASAPTPFTDTQY
TRBJ2-3 | 13 | TRBV10-3 | AISAGPKGTDTQY